This T cell receptor (beta chain) was sequenced in a study of control samples from healthy donors and cancer patients. The CDR3 sequence is 17 residues long. The germline V gene has CDR1 SGDLS and CDR2 YYNGEE. Trimming removed 0 bases from V and 5 bases from J; junction bases left unmatched: 12. The data were produced by immunoSEQ multiplex PCR, yet TCRdb's version contains in-frame clones alone and is incomplete. The sample shows tens of thousands of clones, about 89% of them seen only once. The sample taken for sequencing was blood. This chain joins TRBV9 and TRBJ2-3; 7 bases match TRBD2. The source is a middle-aged man in good health. CDR3 in DNA: TGTGCCAGCAGCGTAGAGGGCAGTCTGGGACTAATAGATACGCAGTATTTT. Translated: CASSVEGSLGLIDTQYF.